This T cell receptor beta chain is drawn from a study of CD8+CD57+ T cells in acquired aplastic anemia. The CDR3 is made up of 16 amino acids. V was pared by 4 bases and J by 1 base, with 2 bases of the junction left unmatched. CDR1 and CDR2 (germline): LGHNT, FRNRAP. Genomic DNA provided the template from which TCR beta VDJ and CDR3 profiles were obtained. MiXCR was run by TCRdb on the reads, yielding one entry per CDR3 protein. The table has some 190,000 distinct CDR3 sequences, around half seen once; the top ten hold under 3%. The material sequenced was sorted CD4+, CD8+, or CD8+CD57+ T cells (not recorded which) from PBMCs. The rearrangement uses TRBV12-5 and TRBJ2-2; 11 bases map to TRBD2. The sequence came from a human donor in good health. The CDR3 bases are TGTGCTAGTGGTTCTGGGACTAGCGGGAACACCGGGGAGCTGTTTTTT. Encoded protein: CASGSGTSGNTGELFF.